Below, 28 T cell receptor beta chains from the same sample are listed, as sequenced in a study of molecular identifiers for immune sequencing clone quantification. TCRdb re-called the PCR reads with MiXCR, one entry per CDR3 protein. Altogether nearly 650,000 distinct CDR3 sequences are present, roughly 25% being singletons, with the ten largest covering around 0.78%. Sequencing input: naive CD8+ T cells from blood, with Jurkat cell RNA spiked in. As to subset: FACS-sorted CD8+CD4-CCR7+CD45RA+ naive T cells. All receptors come from a human donor in good health. Some libraries in this study had Jurkat cell RNA spiked in.

In this sample, this clonotype turned up many times. The chain employs TRBV7-9 and TRBJ2-7, with 10 bases that match TRBD1. Germline trimming cut 5 bases from V and 6 bases from J; bases unmatched to any gene: 7. The germline CDR1 and CDR2 sequences are SEHNR and FQNEAQ (reference sequence). This CDR3 contains 14 residues. Here the CDR3 reads CASSQTDRGGEQYF. Written as DNA, the CDR3 is TGTGCCAGCAGCCAAACGGACAGGGGGGGCGAGCAGTACTTC.

The V and J genes are TRBV5-6 and TRBJ2-5; 7 positions agree with TRBD1. The CDR3 covers 16 residues. V trimming: 3 bases; J trimming: 2 bases; junction bases outside the gene matches: 10. In germline, CDR1 is SGHDT, CDR2 YYEEEE. The CDR3 reads CASSSSGQVTQETQYF. In DNA, the CDR3 is TGTGCCAGCAGCTCCTCCGGACAGGTGACACAAGAGACCCAGTACTTC. Supplemented by reference TRBV5-6 and TRBJ2-5, the full variable domain reads DAGVTQSPTHLIKTRGQQVTLRCSPKSGHDTVSWYQQALGQGPQFIFQYYEEEERQRGNFPDRFSGHQFPNYSSELNVNALLLGDSALYLCASSSSGQVTQETQYFGPGTRLLVL.

V gene TRBV5-1 combines with J gene TRBJ2-1; TRBD1 or TRBD2 may be the D gene (5 bases each). Trimming left V 4 bases short and J 8 bases short, with 22 bases between. The germline V gene has CDR1 SGHRS and CDR2 YFSETQ. This CDR3 is built from 16 residues. The CDR3 bases are TGCGCCAGCAGCGCCCTACCGGGACCGGGCGGCGATGAGCAGTTCTTC. Translating it yields CASSALPGPGGDEQFF.

The CDR3 loop is CASSQGRGRVTGELFF. Here the CDR3 DNA reads TGCGCCAGCAGCCAGGGCCGGGGCAGGGTTACCGGGGAGCTGTTTTTT. The rearrangement links TRBV4-3 to TRBJ2-2; D may be TRBD1 or TRBD2 (5 bases each). Per the germline V gene, CDR1 is LGHNA and CDR2 is YSLEER. This CDR3 comprises 16 residues. V gave up 3 bases and J gave up 5 bases, with 16 bases separating them.

In this sample, this clonotype turned up a few times. This rearrangement joins TRBV19 to TRBJ1-4; TRBD1 matches 11 bases. J gave up 2 bases and V 8 bases, and 4 bases lay outside the gene matches. Per germline, CDR1 LNHDA and CDR2 SQIVND (reference sequence). CDR3 length equals 15 residues. The CDR3 DNA follows: TGTGCCAGTGGACAGGGGGCGGCCACTAATGAAAAACTGTTTTTT. It is translated as CASGQGAATNEKLFF.

Concerning this clonotype itself: A read error may be the cause here, since a much bigger clone is one base away. The chain joins TRBV6-5 to TRBJ1-5, with 8 bases identical to TRBD1. The CDR3 has 14 amino acids. After removal of 5 bases from V and 15 bases from J, the junction contained 15 bases not matched to a gene. Germline V gene data show CDR1 as MNHEY and CDR2 as SVGAGI. CDR3 amino acids: CASSTGTGAISRHF. The CDR3 nucleotides read TGTGCCAGCAGTACCGGGACAGGAGCAATATCTCGGCATTTT.

This clonotype was recorded a few times. The gene calls are TRBV19 and TRBJ2-7, with 8 bases identical to TRBD2. The CDR3 has 15 amino acids. The trim removed 5 bases at V and 5 bases at J, leaving 11 bases unmatched. Germline V gene lookup returns CDR1 LNHDA and CDR2 SQIVND (reference sequence). The CDR3 sequence is CASSPKAGVIHEQYF. The CDR3 nucleotides are TGTGCCAGTAGTCCCAAAGCGGGAGTAATCCACGAGCAGTACTTC.

This clonotype was recorded many times. This chain connects TRBV4-1 to TRBJ1-1; weak D call: TRBD1 (5 bases). Germline V gives CDR1 MGHRA, CDR2 YSYEKL. The CDR3 extends over 16 amino acids. Between the trimmed V and J ends, which lost 3 bases and 10 bases, there was a span of 24 bases. This CDR3 reads CASSHHPTGGLFGAFF. The CDR3 coding sequence is TGCGCCAGCAGCCACCACCCAACAGGAGGTTTATTCGGAGCTTTCTTT.

This chain connects TRBV7-2 to TRBJ2-1, with 9 bases matching TRBD1. Unmatched junction bases numbered 17, after V lost 11 bases and J lost 6 bases. CDR3 size: 16 residues. Per germline, CDR1 SGHTA and CDR2 FQGNSA. The CDR3 nucleotides read TGTGCCTGCCGACCCGGACAGGGGATTTCGTGCAATGAGCAGTTCTTC. Translation: CACRPGQGISCNEQFF.

This clonotype was counted ten times or more. J is TRBJ2-1 and V is TRBV11-2; the match to TRBD2 covers 12 bases. CDR1 and CDR2 from the germline V gene are SGHAT and FQNNGV. Trimming at V came to 3 bases and at J to 9 bases, leaving 9 bases not matched to a gene. There are 16 residues in the CDR3. This CDR3 is CASSLGTSGGTTEQFF. The CDR3 region has the DNA TGTGCCAGCAGCTTGGGAACTAGCGGGGGGACCACTGAGCAGTTCTTC.

V and J are TRBV19 and TRBJ2-4, with TRBD2 matching 11 bases. Unmatched junction bases numbered 10, after V lost 6 bases and J lost 6 bases. This CDR3 contains 16 residues. Germline V lookup: CDR1 LNHDA, CDR2 SQIVND (reference sequence). Written as DNA, the CDR3 is TGTGCCAGTAGGGGTAGCGGGGGGGCCGGTCCAAACATTCAGTACTTC. It translates to CASRGSGGAGPNIQYF.

This clonotype has a count of ten or more. V and J are TRBV12-3 or TRBV12-4 and TRBJ2-2, with D hard to call. Between the trimmed V and J ends, which lost 3 bases and 2 bases, there was a span of 13 bases. The CDR3 contains 16 residues. CDR3 residues: CASSFWGYENTGELFF. The CDR3 DNA follows: TGTGCCAGCAGTTTTTGGGGTTACGAAAACACCGGGGAGCTGTTTTTT.

About this clonotype itself: A much larger clone differs by one base, so this may be a read error. The rearrangement links TRBV6-2 or TRBV6-3 to TRBJ2-7, with D perhaps matching TRBD2 (6 bases). The CDR3 spans 13 residues. Germline CDR1 MNHEY, CDR2 SVGEGT. CDR3 loop: CASSYRGNYEQSF. CDR3 nucleotides: TGTGCCAGCAGTTACCGGGGGAACTACGAGCAGTCCTTC.

This clonotype appeared a single time. This rearrangement joins TRBV19 to TRBJ1-5; 7 bases match TRBD1. The J segment lost 9 bases and the V segment lost 4 bases, leaving 9 bases of the junction unmatched. The germline V gene has CDR1 LNHDA and CDR2 SQIVND (reference sequence). This CDR3 is built from 14 residues. CDR3 bases: TGTGCCAGTAGTAGTTTAGGGGGCTATCGGCCCCAGCATTTT. Encoded protein: CASSSLGGYRPQHF.

This clonotype was observed many times. CDR3 DNA: TGTGCCAGCAGCTTAGGAATGGGGACTAGCGGCCCCACATACTTC. This translates into CASSLGMGTSGPTYF. The chain recombines TRBV11-2 with TRBJ2-7, with TRBD2 matching 11 bases. Germline loops: CDR1 SGHAT, CDR2 FQNNGV. V was pared by 1 base and J by 13 bases, with 12 bases of the junction left unmatched. This CDR3 contains 15 residues.

Regarding this clonotype: This could be a read error, since a much larger clone is one nucleotide away. The chain recombines TRBV29-1 with TRBJ2-1, with D perhaps TRBD1 or TRBD2 (5 bases each). Trimming removed 6 bases from V and 4 bases from J, with 19 bases in between. Germline CDR1 and CDR2: SQVTM and ANQGSEA. The CDR3 sequence is 15 residues long. For the CDR3, the DNA is TGCAGCGTCGACCCTAACTGGGGGACGTACAATGAGCAGTTCTTC. This gives the protein CSVDPNWGTYNEQFF.

This clonotype was observed many times. V usage is TRBV19 and J usage is TRBJ1-1; 9 bases line up with TRBD1. This CDR3 comprises 19 residues. CDR1 and CDR2 from the germline V gene are LNHDA and SQIVND (reference sequence). Losses at the gene ends were 7 bases for V and 7 bases for J; bases not matched to a gene: 25. The CDR3: CASTSGSYVTGGLDGEAFF. CDR3 sequence (DNA): TGTGCCAGTACGAGTGGATCATATGTCACAGGGGGCTTGGACGGTGAAGCTTTCTTT.

V usage is TRBV29-1 and J usage is TRBJ2-7; 9 bases agree with TRBD2. V shed 7 bases, J shed 2 bases, and the junction held 6 bases outside the gene matches. Germline V lookup: CDR1 SQVTM, CDR2 ANQGSEA. This CDR3 contains 13 residues. In DNA, the CDR3 is TGCAGCGCTCGACTAGCGGCAACCTACGAGCAGTACTTC. Protein sequence: CSARLAATYEQYF.

J is TRBJ1-2 and V is TRBV7-9; 7 nucleotides align to TRBD1. Germline V lookup: CDR1 SEHNR, CDR2 FQNEAQ (reference sequence). The CDR3 runs to 14 residues. The V gene end was trimmed by 3 bases and the J gene end by 10 bases; junction bases not matched to a gene: 11. The CDR3 is CASSLGQRLGDYTF. The CDR3 nucleotides are TGTGCCAGCAGCTTGGGACAGAGGCTGGGAGACTACACCTTC.

This clonotype was counted ten times or more. The J gene is TRBJ1-1, the V gene TRBV6-6; D remains unclear. The germline V gene has CDR1 MNHNY and CDR2 SVGAGI (reference sequence). CDR3 size: 13 residues. V dropped 7 bases and J dropped 1 base, with 10 bases sitting between them. CDR3 in DNA: TGTGCCAGCAACAGAGGGCCGAACACTGAAGCTTTCTTT. Translated: CASNRGPNTEAFF.

This clonotype was recorded only once. J is TRBJ2-7 and V is TRBV13, with TRBD2 matching over 10 bases. J was trimmed by 4 bases and V by 5 bases; bases with no gene match: 8. Germline loops: CDR1 PRHDT, CDR2 FYEKMQ (reference sequence). The CDR3 sequence is 15 residues long. CDR3 residues: CASSQGGSGRYEQYF. The CDR3, as DNA: TGTGCCAGCAGCCAGGGTGGTAGCGGGAGGTACGAGCAGTACTTC.

As concerns this clonotype: This may arise from a read error, as a much more abundant clone is one base away. V is TRBV28 and J is TRBJ2-5; D is uncertain. V shed 1 base and J shed 7 bases, with 10 bases lying between them. Germline assignment: CDR1 MDHEN and CDR2 SYDVKM. The CDR3 runs 13 residues. CDR3 sequence (DNA): TGTGCCAGCAGTTTATCGGGCACCCTGACCCAGTACTTC. Translated: CASSLSGTLTQYF.

This clonotype was observed many times. CDR3 amino acids: CASSHTDGPSTDTQYF. In DNA form, the CDR3 reads TGTGCCAGCAGCCACACGGACGGCCCTAGCACAGATACGCAGTATTTT. This chain links TRBV14 with TRBJ2-3; D is unresolved. V lost 3 bases and J lost 0, with 13 bases in between. This CDR3 comprises 16 residues. The V gene's germline CDR1 is SGHDN and CDR2 FVKESK.

V gene TRBV6-5 combines with J gene TRBJ2-2; D ambiguous. This CDR3 region has 16 residues. CDR1 is MNHEY and CDR2 is SVGAGI in the germline V gene. V shed 2 bases and J shed 5 bases, with 15 bases lying between them. CDR3 sequence (DNA): TGTGCCAGCAGTTACCCGATTCGGCCCATGACCGGGGAGCTGTTTTTT. Its translation is CASSYPIRPMTGELFF.

As for this clonotype: This clone may be a read error of a much larger clone one base away. This chain uses TRBV12-3 or TRBV12-4 with TRBJ2-5, with a tentative D call TRBD2 (6 bases). V lost 5 bases and J lost 5, with 18 bases in between. The CDR3 extends over 15 amino acids. CDR3 amino acids: CASSLPAGKWETQYF. In DNA, the CDR3 is TGTGCCAGCAGTCTCCCAGCGGGTAAATGGGAGACCCAGTACTTC.

This clonotype was observed a handful of times. The chain carries TRBV19 and TRBJ2-3; D possibly matches TRBD1 or TRBD2 (5 bases each). Trimming shortened V by 3 bases and J by 1 base, and 14 bases separated the two germline ends. The CDR3 runs to 16 residues. Germline V gives CDR1 LNHDA, CDR2 SQIVND (reference sequence). CDR3 amino acids: CASSIPQVGGTDTQYF. CDR3 sequence (DNA): TGTGCCAGTAGTATCCCACAGGTCGGGGGCACAGATACGCAGTATTTT.

This clonotype was seen ten or more times. The rearrangement uses TRBV6-2 or TRBV6-3 and TRBJ1-5, with 7 bases identical to TRBD1. With V trimmed by 1 base and J by 4 bases, 16 bases remained unmatched. Per the germline V gene, CDR1 is MNHEY and CDR2 is SVGEGT. The CDR3 contains 19 residues. Written as DNA, the CDR3 is TGTGCCAGCAGTTACTATCCGGCAGGGGGTGTTTTTGTGAATCAGCCCCAGCATTTT. It is translated as CASSYYPAGGVFVNQPQHF.

This clonotype showed up just a few times. The chain carries TRBV3-1 and TRBJ2-5, with 10 nucleotides matching TRBD2. With 1 base clipped from V and 2 bases from J, the junction kept 7 bases outside the gene matches. Looked up from germline, CDR1 is LGHDT and CDR2 is YNNKEL (reference sequence). The CDR3 is 17 amino acids. CDR3 bases: TGTGCCAGCAGCCAAGCTGGAGTAGCGGGGGGACAAGAGACCCAGTACTTC. This encodes CASSQAGVAGGQETQYF.